This TCR beta chain derives from a study of T cell responses to AZD1222 COVID-19 vaccine. Data came from immunoSEQ multiplex PCR; TCRdb stores just in-frame clones and leaves some out. Among over 150,000 clones listed, 90% to 95% were seen once. Unmatched junction bases numbered 12, after V lost 5 bases and J lost 4 bases. Germline CDR1 LNHNV, CDR2 YYDKDF (reference sequence). This CDR3 has 16 amino acids. The clonotype comes from an adult who received the AZD1222 COVID-19 vaccine. Sequenced material: peripheral blood, taken 28 days after the second AZD1222 dose. The rearrangement links TRBV15 to TRBJ2-3; 7 nucleotides agree with TRBD1. The CDR3 loop reads CATSGYRGRRSDTQYF. As DNA, the CDR3 is TGTGCCACCAGCGGATACAGGGGAAGAAGGTCAGATACGCAGTATTTT.